There are many counts of the clone carrying this T cell receptor (beta chain). Its specificity is not known. Pregnant or lactating patients were excluded, as were those with uncontrolled infection or other autoimmune disease. This specimen comes from a study of T cells in Graves' hyperthyroidism and ophthalmopathy. Germline CDR1 is LNHDA and CDR2 is SQIVND (reference sequence). This CDR3 is built from 16 residues. V lost 0 bases and J lost 6; bases outside the gene matches: 7. Amplification targeted TCR beta CDR3 regions from RNA transcripts. First-round RT-PCR with HTBI primers amplified the TCR CDR3 region. TCRdb fed the multiplex PCR reads into MiXCR, producing one record per CDR3 protein. The sample carries about 350,000 distinct CDR3 sequences, roughly 13% recorded once. Findings and limits, study-wide: Ophthalmopathy was told apart from stable hyperthyroidism by a 13 V-J model. Ophthalmopathy got predicted by the model a median around 6.6 months before its onset. Blood also contained most expanded thyroid clonotypes above 0.001.

This TCR derives from a woman in her 30s with Graves' hyperthyroidism. The sample taken for sequencing was blood. The V gene is TRBV19, the J gene TRBJ2-1; 8 bases are a match to TRBD2. CDR3 DNA: TGTGCCAGTAGTATAGATCTAAGCGGGAGTCGCAATGAGCAGTTCTTC. Translation: CASSIDLSGSRNEQFF.